This T cell receptor (beta chain) was recovered during a study of T cell repertoires in cytomegalovirus infection. Study-wide context: It was the public TCR beta signatures that indicated both CMV infection and matching HLA type.

The study's findings and limits: Identification of carriers of CMV plus the relevant HLA was performed using cumulative public TCR beta family frequency. Within the response measured ex vivo, HLA-C-restricted CMV-specific TCR beta clonotypes were dominant.

Comment on this clonotype: Its matching antigen is unknown.

One entry per CDR3 protein results from TCRdb running MiXCR on the reads. The sample yields some 400,000 distinct CDR3 sequences, approximately 31% seen once. V was pared by 6 bases and J by 2 bases, with 17 bases between. Germline V CDR1 and CDR2: SNHLY, FYNNEI. This CDR3 has 16 residues. The receptor was isolated from a human donor in good health (CMV status not recorded). Some clones in this sample may be carry-over from other donors' samples. The V and J genes are TRBV2 and TRBJ2-1, with D maybe TRBD1 (6 bases). What was sequenced was PBMCs. Here the CDR3 DNA reads TGTGCCAGCAGCGGAACTTACAGGGCAGCCTACAATGAGCAGTTCTTC. Translated: CASSGTYRAAYNEQFF. Full variable domain (missing parts from reference TRBV2 and TRBJ2-1): EPEVTQTPSHQVTQMGQEVILRCVPISNHLYFYWYRQILGQKVEFLVSFYNNEISEKSEIFDDQFSVERPDGSNFTLKIRSTKLEDSAMYFCASSGTYRAAYNEQFFGPGTRLTVL.